The sequence of this T cell receptor beta chain was determined in a study of T-cell reconstitution after alpha-beta-depleted transplantation in children. This clonotype was counted only a few times. The CDR3 extends over 16 amino acids. Germline CDR1 and CDR2: LGHNA and YNFKEQ. Trimming left V 1 base short and J 2 bases short, with 15 bases between. Preparation of the TCRbeta library was carried out with unique molecular identifiers. TCRdb independently ran MiXCR on the PCR reads; one entry per CDR3 protein. The sample holds just over 350,000 distinct CDR3 sequences, roughly 13% seen once. The sequence derives from a human donor who donated a stem cell graft to a child with Fanconi anemia. The source material was PBMCs, sampled from the stem cell graft. This chain uses TRBV4-2 with TRBJ2-7, with a tentative D call TRBD1 (5 bases). CDR3 bases: TGTGCCAGCAGCCAAGTGGCCGAGTCGACAGCCTACGAGCAGTACTTC. Protein sequence: CASSQVAESTAYEQYF.